A selection of T cell receptor beta chains follows, all from one sample in a study of blood T cell repertoires in COVID-19. The repertoire was sequenced with immunoSEQ multiplex PCR; TCRdb's copy has only in-frame clones and lacks some. This repertoire shows some 130,000 clones, approximately 79% found once; its top ten account for approximately 3.6%. Sequenced input: peripheral blood. These receptors originate from a man between 60 and 70 years old with acute or convalescent COVID-19. CDR3s include the opening cysteine and the closing phenylalanine or tryptophan. A D gene is named only where the DNA matches it firmly. Clone size is stated in some rows and not others, as once, few, many or a class when expanded.

clone_size j_call v_call d_call cdr3_aa cdr3_nt
NA TRBJ2-7 TRBV6-5 NA CASSTGGQAYEQYF TGTGCCAGCAGTACCGGGGGGCAGGCCTACGAGCAGTACTTC
NA TRBJ2-2 TRBV3-1/TRBV3-2 NA CASSQGLVTGELFF TGTGCCAGCAGCCAGGGACTCGTCACCGGGGAGCTGTTTTTT
NA TRBJ1-4 TRBV29-1 NA CSVRASTNEKLFF TGCAGCGTTAGAGCATCAACTAATGAAAAACTGTTTTTT
NA TRBJ2-5 TRBV24-1 NA CATSFLETQYF TGTGCCACCAGTTTCTTGGAGACCCAGTACTTC
few TRBJ1-1 TRBV30 NA CAWKVGLMNTEAFF TGTGCCTGGAAAGTTGGGCTCATGAACACTGAAGCTTTCTTT
NA TRBJ2-7 TRBV28 TRBD1 CASSLPPGQGYEQYF TGTGCCAGCAGTTTACCTCCGGGACAGGGGTACGAGCAGTACTTC
NA TRBJ1-2 TRBV18 NA CASSPQEGYTF TGTGCCAGCTCACCACAGGAGGGCTACACCTTC
NA TRBJ1-1 TRBV5-5 NA CASSLGGAMNTEAFF TGTGCCAGCAGCTTGGGGGGCGCCATGAACACTGAAGCTTTCTTT
NA TRBJ2-3 TRBV2 TRBD2 CASSAEPGLAGAIDTQYF TGTGCCAGCAGCGCCGAACCCGGACTAGCGGGAGCGATAGATACGCAGTATTTT
NA TRBJ1-3 TRBV19 NA CASSGSSGNTIYF TGTGCCAGTAGTGGCAGCTCTGGAAACACCATATATTTT
NA TRBJ2-1 TRBV23-1 NA CASSQDRSSYNEQFF TGCGCCAGCAGTCAAGACAGGAGCTCCTACAATGAGCAGTTCTTC
NA TRBJ2-2 TRBV7-2 TRBD2 CASSYQAGGRGELFF TGTGCCAGCAGCTACCAAGCGGGAGGGCGCGGGGAGCTGTTTTTT
NA TRBJ1-4 TRBV7-9 NA CASSLNRLSNEKLFF TGTGCCAGCAGCTTGAACAGGCTCTCTAATGAAAAACTGTTTTTT
NA TRBJ1-6 TRBV7-2 NA CASSLDGGVDSPLHF TGTGCCAGCAGCTTAGACGGGGGGGTGGATTCACCCCTCCACTTT
NA TRBJ2-5 TRBV5-6 NA CASSLAGIQETQYF TGTGCCAGCAGCTTGGCGGGGATCCAAGAGACCCAGTACTTC
NA TRBJ1-2 TRBV27 TRBD1 CASSLTGAYGYTF TGTGCCAGCAGTTTAACAGGGGCCTATGGCTACACCTTC
NA TRBJ1-2 TRBV27 NA CASRGGLGLYGYTF TGTGCCAGCAGGGGTGGCCTGGGGCTTTATGGCTACACCTTC
NA TRBJ1-2 TRBV7-2 NA CASSLVQGNTYGYTF TGTGCCAGCAGCTTAGTTCAGGGTAATACCTATGGCTACACCTTC
NA TRBJ2-7 TRBV6-5 NA CASSPGFFYEQYF TGTGCCAGCAGTCCCGGTTTTTTCTACGAGCAGTACTTC
NA TRBJ1-6 TRBV18 TRBD1 CASSLAEGQGSSPLHF TGTGCCAGCTCACTAGCCGAGGGACAGGGCTCCTCACCCCTCCACTTT
few TRBJ2-6 TRBV7-9 NA CASSLPPTSGANVLTF TGTGCCAGCTCCCTACCCCCCACCTCTGGGGCCAACGTCCTGACTTTC
NA TRBJ2-1 TRBV18 TRBD2 CASSPGLAGGPAEQFF TGTGCCAGCTCACCGGGACTAGCGGGAGGGCCTGCTGAGCAGTTCTTC
NA TRBJ2-1 TRBV5-1 NA CASGLSGNRNEQFF TGCGCCAGCGGACTTAGCGGTAACCGCAATGAGCAGTTCTTC
NA TRBJ1-2 TRBV15 TRBD1 CATSRDRDRGRSGYTF TGTGCCACCAGCAGAGACCGGGACAGGGGGCGAAGCGGCTACACCTTC
NA TRBJ2-1 TRBV19 TRBD2 CASSLSGSENNEQFF TGTGCCAGTAGTTTAAGCGGGAGCGAGAACAATGAGCAGTTCTTC
few TRBJ2-5 TRBV13 TRBD1 CASSPGGQGANQETQYF TGTGCCAGCAGCCCAGGTGGACAGGGGGCCAACCAAGAGACCCAGTACTTC
NA TRBJ2-7 TRBV19 TRBD2 CASTPSGGSGTRYEQYF TGTGCCAGTACTCCTAGCGGGGGCTCGGGGACTCGCTACGAGCAGTACTTC
NA TRBJ1-2 TRBV4-3 TRBD1 CASSRDRGDYGYTF TGCGCCAGCAGCCGGGACAGAGGGGACTATGGCTACACCTTC
NA TRBJ2-1 TRBV7-3 TRBD2 CASSLTAGENNEQFF TGTGCCAGCAGCTTAACAGCGGGAGAGAACAATGAGCAGTTCTTC
NA TRBJ2-2 TRBV6-4 TRBD2 CATRPGLADTGELFF TGTGCCACACGCCCGGGGCTAGCGGACACCGGGGAGCTGTTTTTT
NA TRBJ1-1 TRBV7-6 NA CASSSGWEEAFF TGTGCCAGCAGCTCCGGGTGGGAGGAAGCTTTCTTT
NA TRBJ2-3 TRBV7-9 NA CASSTSSADTQYF TGTGCCAGCAGCACGAGCTCGGCAGATACGCAGTATTTT
NA TRBJ2-2 TRBV2 TRBD1 CASSADRGNTGELFF TGTGCCAGCAGTGCGGACAGGGGAAACACCGGGGAGCTGTTTTTT
once TRBJ2-7 TRBV9 NA CASSGPGYEQYF TGTGCCAGCAGCGGCCCCGGGTACGAGCAGTACTTC